Presented here are 24 T cell receptor beta chains from one specimen sequenced in a study of blood T cell repertoires in COVID-19. This table comes from immunoSEQ multiplex PCR, and its TCRdb copy is limited to in-frame clones, with some not included. The data contain over 250,000 clones, 80% to 90% of them seen just once; the ten biggest clones take up around 2%. Material for sequencing was PBMCs or T cells enriched from blood (not recorded which). Receptors were obtained from a young woman who had recovered from COVID-19.

The chain combines TRBV18 with TRBJ2-7; 7 bases match TRBD1. In germline, CDR1 is KGHSH, CDR2 LQKENI. The CDR3 has 16 amino acids. With 6 bases clipped from V and 1 base from J, the junction kept 12 bases outside the gene matches. CDR3 bases: TGTGCCAGCTCCCACTCCACCGGGACAGTTTCCTACGAGCAGTACTTC. Translation: CASSHSTGTVSYEQYF.

V is TRBV7-9 and J is TRBJ2-5; 10 nucleotides agree with TRBD2. CDR1 and CDR2 from the germline V gene are SEHNR and FQNEAQ (reference sequence). The CDR3 length is 17 residues. Trimming at V came to 1 base and at J to 5 bases, leaving 10 bases not matched to a gene. The CDR3 reads CASSLGASGGPQETQYF. The CDR3 nucleotides are TGTGCCAGCAGCTTAGGTGCTAGCGGGGGTCCTCAGGAGACCCAGTACTTC.

V gene TRBV5-1 combines with J gene TRBJ1-2; no firm D call. This CDR3 spans 14 amino acids. Trimming cost V 3 bases and J 4 bases, with 13 bases left between them. From germline, CDR1 is SGHRS and CDR2 YFSETQ. This CDR3 is CASSSPTTGYGYTF. DNA for the CDR3: TGCGCCAGCAGCTCGCCGACAACTGGCTATGGCTACACCTTC.

The chain joins TRBV2 to TRBJ1-2, with 7 bases aligning to TRBD1. This CDR3 region has 12 residues. The junction had 8 bases not matched to a gene; V was cut back by 10 bases and J by 6 bases. Germline V gives CDR1 SNHLY, CDR2 FYNNEI. The CDR3 sequence is CAIPDREDGYTF. DNA of the CDR3: TGTGCCATTCCTGACAGGGAAGATGGCTACACCTTC.

The chain carries TRBV11-2 and TRBJ1-4, with a weak D call TRBD1 (6 bases). The germline V gene has CDR1 SGHAT and CDR2 FQNNGV. V shed 1 base and J shed 8 bases, with 20 bases lying between them. The CDR3 has 17 amino acids. CDR3 residues: CASSLGPDRTVWEKLFF. The CDR3 region has the DNA TGTGCCAGCAGCTTAGGGCCGGACAGAACGGTTTGGGAAAAACTGTTTTTT.

The V call is TRBV5-3, the J call TRBJ1-5, with TRBD1 matching 8 bases. TRBV5-3 qualifies as an ORF whose function is uncertain. The ends lost 3 bases at V and 1 base at J; junction bases unmatched: 9. The CDR3 runs to 17 residues. CDR3 sequence: CARSSRRQGKSNQPQHF. The CDR3 DNA reads as TGTGCCAGAAGCTCCAGAAGACAGGGGAAAAGCAATCAGCCCCAGCATTTT.

J is TRBJ2-1 and V is TRBV5-4; TRBD2 aligns across 10 bases. Germline V gene lookup returns CDR1 SGHNT and CDR2 YYREEE (reference sequence). J was trimmed by 9 bases and V by 4 bases; bases with no gene match: 10. This CDR3 has 15 residues. The CDR3: CASSLIAGGPTEQFF. Written as DNA, the CDR3 is TGTGCCAGCAGCCTTATAGCGGGGGGTCCTACTGAGCAGTTCTTC.

V usage is TRBV13 and J usage is TRBJ2-5; 11 positions match TRBD2. Germline V gene lookup returns CDR1 PRHDT and CDR2 FYEKMQ (reference sequence). The CDR3 sequence is 16 residues long. V trimming: 3 bases; J trimming: 4 bases; junction bases outside the gene matches: 7. The CDR3 sequence: CASSFLAGGVGETQYF. Written as DNA, the CDR3 is TGTGCCAGCAGCTTTCTAGCGGGGGGTGTGGGAGAGACCCAGTACTTC. Full variable domain (outside the CDR3, taken from reference TRBV13 and TRBJ2-5): AAGVIQSPRHLIKEKRETATLKCYPIPRHDTVYWYQQGPGQDPQFLISFYEKMQSDKGSIPDRFSAQQFSDYHSELNMSSLELGDSALYFCASSFLAGGVGETQYFGPGTRLLVL.

The chain is built from TRBV18 and TRBJ2-1, with 9 bases lining up with TRBD2. After removal of 1 base from V and 2 bases from J, the junction contained 0 bases not matched to a gene. The CDR3 totals 15 residues. Germline CDR1 reads KGHSH; CDR2 reads LQKENI. CDR3 DNA sequence: TGTGCCAGCTCACCACGGACTAGCGCCTACAATGAGCAGTTCTTC. Translating gives CASSPRTSAYNEQFF.

The V gene is TRBV21-1, the J gene TRBJ2-2; the DNA was not compared with TRBD2, the D call given in the table. TRBV21-1 is termed a pseudogene. This CDR3 region has 13 residues. The CDR3 nucleotides read TGTGCCAGCAGCAAAACTTACACCGGGGAGCTGTTTTTT. This sequence encodes CASSKTYTGELFF.

This clone was detected a few times. The rearrangement uses TRBV9 and TRBJ1-1; D is uncertain. This CDR3 has 12 amino acids. Per the germline V gene, CDR1 is SGDLS and CDR2 is YYNGEE. V lost 3 bases and J lost 5, with 8 bases in between. This chain's CDR3 is CASSELRTEAFF. DNA of the CDR3: TGTGCCAGCAGCGAGTTGAGGACTGAAGCTTTCTTT.

The chain recombines TRBV4-1 with TRBJ2-1, with TRBD2 identical over 7 bases. The CDR3 runs 18 residues. CDR1 and CDR2 (germline): MGHRA, YSYEKL. The V and J ends lost 0 bases and 0 bases, in that order; junction bases with no gene match: 8. The chain's CDR3 is CASSQDLVGGDSYNEQFF. CDR3 nucleotides: TGCGCCAGCAGCCAAGATCTGGTGGGGGGGGACTCCTACAATGAGCAGTTCTTC.

V and J are TRBV6-2 or TRBV6-3 and TRBJ1-2, with D tentatively TRBD1 (6 bases). CDR1 is MNHEY and CDR2 is SVGEGT in the germline V gene. V lost 4 bases to trimming and J lost 4 bases, with 7 bases between them. The length of the CDR3 is 12 residues. CDR3 amino acids: CASSSGVYGYTF. In DNA form, the CDR3 reads TGTGCCAGCAGTTCAGGGGTCTATGGCTACACCTTC.

The J gene is TRBJ2-3, the V gene TRBV7-8; TRBD2 agrees at 9 bases. Germline CDR1 and CDR2: SGHVS and FQNEAQ. The CDR3 has 16 amino acids. V lost 5 bases and J lost 0; bases outside the gene matches: 6. The CDR3 is CASSRLAGESTDTQYF. The CDR3 nucleotides read TGTGCCAGCAGCCGCTTAGCGGGGGAGAGCACAGATACGCAGTATTTT.

The gene calls are TRBV23-1 and TRBJ1-6; unclear D gene. TRBV23-1 is designated an ORF whose function remains uncertain. CDR3 size: 16 residues. V was trimmed by 2 bases and J by 0 bases, leaving 8 bases between them. This CDR3 reads CASSQICSSYNSPLHF. The CDR3 coding sequence is TGCGCCAGCAGTCAAATTTGCAGCTCCTATAATTCACCCCTCCACTTT.

V usage is TRBV4-1 and J usage is TRBJ2-7; 10 positions agree with TRBD1. Unmatched junction bases numbered 2, after V lost 0 bases and J lost 0 bases. The CDR3 loop spans 16 amino acids. Germline V gene data show CDR1 as MGHRA and CDR2 as YSYEKL. The CDR3: CASSQDWTGGSYEQYF. The CDR3 DNA reads TGCGCCAGCAGCCAAGATTGGACAGGGGGCTCCTACGAGCAGTACTTC.

This chain joins TRBV28 and TRBJ1-4, with D uncertain. The CDR3 runs 17 residues. V dropped 7 bases and J dropped 0 bases, with 18 bases sitting between them. The germline gives CDR1 MDHEN, CDR2 SYDVKM. In DNA form, the CDR3 reads TGTGCCAGCACCACGGCCGACGGGGTGGCAACTAATGAAAAACTGTTTTTT. It specifies CASTTADGVATNEKLFF.

The table lists this clone with a few counts. The chain combines TRBV6-2 or TRBV6-3 with TRBJ1-1; 7 nucleotides agree with TRBD1. In germline, CDR1 is MNHEY, CDR2 SVGEGT. The CDR3 is made up of 13 amino acids. V gave up 2 bases and J gave up 6 bases; unmatched junction bases: 3. This chain's CDR3 is CASSYLQGSEAFF. As DNA, the CDR3 is TGTGCCAGCAGTTACCTACAGGGGTCTGAAGCTTTCTTT.

The chain is built from TRBV18 and TRBJ2-5, with 9 bases aligning to TRBD2. J lost 6 bases, V lost 3 bases, and 5 bases had no gene match. CDR1 and CDR2 from the germline V gene are KGHSH and LQKENI. The CDR3 runs 14 residues. CDR3 sequence reads: CASSPSAGGQTQYF. Here the CDR3 DNA reads TGTGCCAGCTCACCGTCGGCGGGGGGGCAGACCCAGTACTTC. The variable domain in full, completed from reference TRBV18 and TRBJ2-5, reads NAGVMQNPRHLVRRRGQEARLRCSPMKGHSHVYWYRQLPEEGLKFMVYLQKENIIDESGMPKERFSAEFPKEGPSILRIQQVVRGDSAAYFCASSPSAGGQTQYFGPGTRLLVL.

The rearrangement uses TRBV7-3 and TRBJ2-1, with 8 positions matching TRBD2. The trim removed 3 bases at V and 0 bases at J, leaving 4 bases unmatched. The CDR3 loop spans 16 amino acids. Germline lookup yields CDR1 SGHTA and CDR2 FQGTGA. The CDR3 loop reads CASSFGGGFSYNEQFF. CDR3 DNA: TGTGCCAGCAGCTTTGGCGGGGGGTTCTCCTACAATGAGCAGTTCTTC.

V is TRBV2 and J is TRBJ1-6, with D perhaps TRBD1 (6 bases). The V end lost 6 bases, the J end lost 6 bases, and 12 bases lay between the germline ends. Germline CDR1 and CDR2: SNHLY and FYNNEI. The CDR3 runs to 14 residues. CDR3 DNA: TGTGCCAGCAGCGAGACAGGAGTTAATTCACCCCTCCACTTT. Encoded protein: CASSETGVNSPLHF.

The V and J genes are TRBV7-2 and TRBJ1-5, with D possibly matching TRBD1 (6 bases). In germline, CDR1 is SGHTA, CDR2 FQGNSA. V lost 8 bases, J lost 9 bases, and 17 bases lay in between. The length of the CDR3 is 13 residues. The CDR3 is CASVLHQGSPQHF. For the CDR3, the DNA is TGTGCCAGCGTACTCCACCAGGGGTCGCCCCAGCATTTT.

The chain joins TRBV12-5 to TRBJ2-1; the match to TRBD2 covers 10 bases. V trimming: 2 bases; J trimming: 15 bases; junction bases outside the gene matches: 10. Germline CDR1 reads LGHNT; CDR2 reads FRNRAP. This CDR3 spans 14 amino acids. The CDR3 region is CASGLTHSGGILFF. The DNA of the CDR3 is TGTGCTAGTGGTTTGACCCATAGCGGGGGGATCCTGTTCTTC.

This chain links TRBV28 with TRBJ2-5; 8 bases match TRBD2. Trimming cost V 6 bases and J 5 bases; bases outside gene matches: 14. The CDR3 sequence is 16 residues long. Germline V lookup: CDR1 MDHEN, CDR2 SYDVKM. CDR3 nucleotide sequence: TGTGCCAGCAGGCCGGCGAGCGGGGGCCTCGAGGAGACCCAGTACTTC. Its protein product is CASRPASGGLEETQYF.